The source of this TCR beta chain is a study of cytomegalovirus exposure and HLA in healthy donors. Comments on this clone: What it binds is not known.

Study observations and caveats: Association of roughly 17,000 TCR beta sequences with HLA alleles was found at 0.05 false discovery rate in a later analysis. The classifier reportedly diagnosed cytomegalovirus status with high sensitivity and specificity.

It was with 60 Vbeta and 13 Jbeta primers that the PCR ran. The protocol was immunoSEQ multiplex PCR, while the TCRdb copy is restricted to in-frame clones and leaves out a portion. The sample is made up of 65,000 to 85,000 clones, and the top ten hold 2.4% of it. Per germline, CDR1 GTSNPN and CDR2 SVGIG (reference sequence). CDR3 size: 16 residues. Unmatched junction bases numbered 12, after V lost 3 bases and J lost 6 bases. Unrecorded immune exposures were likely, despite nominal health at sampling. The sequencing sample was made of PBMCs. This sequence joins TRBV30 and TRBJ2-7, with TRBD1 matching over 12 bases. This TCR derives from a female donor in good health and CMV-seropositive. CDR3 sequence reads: CAWSPARDRGRFEQYF. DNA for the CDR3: TGTGCCTGGAGCCCCGCAAGGGACAGGGGGCGATTCGAGCAGTACTTC. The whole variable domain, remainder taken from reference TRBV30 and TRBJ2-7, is SQTIHQWPATLVQPVGSPLSLECTVEGTSNPNLYWYRQAAGRGLQLLFYSVGIGQISSEVPQNLSASRPQDRQFILSSKKLLLSDSGFYLCAWSPARDRGRFEQYFGPGTRLTVT.